This T cell receptor (beta chain) comes out of a study of cytomegalovirus exposure and HLA in healthy donors. As regards this clone: What it binds is not known.

The CDR3 totals 14 residues. Germline CDR1 and CDR2: SGHNT and YYREEE (reference sequence). Trimming removed 4 bases at V and 4 bases at J, with 14 bases between. With 60 Vbeta and 13 Jbeta primers, the PCR was carried out. Clones were read by immunoSEQ multiplex PCR, and TCRdb kept only the in-frame ones, dropping some. This repertoire shows 130,000 to 150,000 clones, roughly four fifths found once; its top ten account for about 1.2%. Regarding the study as a whole: Researchers left out some V segments, among them TRBV6-2 and TRBV6-3, as indistinguishable.

V is TRBV5-4 and J is TRBJ1-1; D is possibly TRBD1 (6 bases). The sequenced sample consisted of PBMCs. This receptor was taken from a woman aged 40 to 55 in good health and CMV-seronegative. The CDR3 region is CASSLPTGITEAFF. The CDR3, as DNA: TGTGCCAGCAGCCTACCAACAGGGATCACTGAAGCTTTCTTT.